This T cell receptor beta chain stems from a study of chemoradiotherapy in HPV16-positive cancers. Study findings and constraints: Functional assays defining HPV-specific T cells used only a couple of HPV16-positive patients. Candidate HPV-specific clones and E7-related TCR motifs grew in tumor during treatment.

Measured with immunoSEQ multiplex PCR; TCRdb has only the in-frame clones, and not every one. The sample holds 30,000 or so clones, approximately 88% seen once. A remark on this clone: Its antigen remains unknown.

V shed 0 bases and J shed 7 bases, with 9 bases lying between them. Germline V CDR1 and CDR2: MGHRA, YSYEKL. The CDR3 spans 14 residues. The sequencing used blood, collected from a patient who underwent chemoradiotherapy. This TCR was recovered from a human donor with HPV-associated anogenital cancer. V usage is TRBV4-1 and J usage is TRBJ2-2, with D perhaps matching TRBD1 (6 bases). CDR3 nucleotide sequence: TGCGCCAGCAGCCAAGATAGGGGGATCGGGGAGCTGTTTTTT. Amino acids: CASSQDRGIGELFF.